The 20 T cell receptor beta chains listed next were all sequenced from one sample in a study of blood T cell repertoires in COVID-19. Assay: immunoSEQ multiplex PCR; the TCRdb copy retains only in-frame clones and omits some. Of 250,000 to 300,000 clones listed, 80% to 90% are singletons. Specimen: peripheral blood. All receptors come from a woman in her twenties or thirties with COVID-19, enrolled during active disease.

The rearrangement uses TRBV6-5 and TRBJ2-5; no clear D gene. This CDR3 region has 16 residues. The germline V gene has CDR1 MNHEY and CDR2 SVGAGI. Trimming took off 0 bases at V and 4 bases at J, with 15 bases between the two ends. The CDR3 region has the DNA TGTGCCAGCAGTTACTCTTCCGCGTCAGGTGGAGAGACCCAGTACTTC. As protein: CASSYSSASGGETQYF.

The chain links TRBV18 to TRBJ2-7; 8 bases map to TRBD1. This CDR3 region has 15 residues. The germline V gene has CDR1 KGHSH and CDR2 LQKENI. V shed 5 bases, J shed 0 bases, and the junction held 6 bases outside the gene matches. CDR3 in amino acids: CASSSGQVGSYEQYF. Written as DNA, the CDR3 is TGTGCCAGCTCATCGGGACAGGTCGGCTCCTACGAGCAGTACTTC.

The chain links TRBV20-1 to TRBJ2-3; D is perhaps TRBD2 (6 bases). The CDR3 totals 11 residues. Germline CDR1 is DFQATT and CDR2 is SNEGSKA (reference sequence). The V end was cut by 5 bases, the J end by 14 bases, with 17 bases between. CDR3 residues: CSAPTSIGPYF. CDR3 DNA: TGCAGTGCTCCGACTAGTATCGGTCCGTATTTT.

The rearrangement joins TRBV18 to TRBJ1-6, with D uncertain. The CDR3 has 16 amino acids. CDR1 and CDR2 (germline): KGHSH, LQKENI. The V end lost 3 bases, the J end lost 8 bases, and 17 bases lay between the germline ends. Here the CDR3 DNA reads TGTGCCAGCTCACCTTTGGAGGCCACCGGGGATTCACCCCTCCACTTT. The encoded protein is CASSPLEATGDSPLHF.

The chain joins TRBV27 to TRBJ1-6; 8 bases are a match to TRBD1. With 7 bases clipped from V and 7 bases from J, the junction kept 3 bases outside the gene matches. Germline V CDR1 and CDR2: MNHEY, SMNVEV (reference sequence). The length of the CDR3 is 13 residues. The CDR3 protein is CASTRQGNSPLHF. The CDR3 bases are TGTGCCAGCACCAGACAGGGGAATTCACCCCTCCACTTT.

This clone was seen a single time. The genes are TRBV27 and TRBJ2-7; a possible D gene is TRBD1 (5 bases). CDR3 length: 14 residues. From germline, CDR1 is MNHEY and CDR2 SMNVEV (reference sequence). V was pared by 2 bases and J by 3 bases, with 11 bases between. The DNA for the CDR3 is TGTGCCAGCAGTTTAGGACACAAACACTACGAGCAGTACTTC. Encoded protein: CASSLGHKHYEQYF.

The chain couples TRBV6-5 to TRBJ2-7, with a possible D match to TRBD1 (6 bases). The CDR3 length is 11 residues. From germline, CDR1 is MNHEY and CDR2 SVGAGI. Trimming stripped 8 bases from V and 4 bases from J, with 9 bases between. The CDR3 sequence is CASGQRYEQYF. Here the CDR3 DNA reads TGTGCCAGCGGACAGAGGTACGAGCAGTACTTC.

This rearrangement joins TRBV5-4 to TRBJ1-2; tentative D call: TRBD1 (6 bases). The CDR3 sequence is 15 residues long. Germline V gene data show CDR1 as SGHNT and CDR2 as YYREEE (reference sequence). Trimming shortened V by 1 base and J by 6 bases, and 16 bases separated the two germline ends. CDR3 nucleotides: TGTGCCAGCAGCTTGTCGCAGGGGTCCTTCCATGGCTACACCTTC. Translating it yields CASSLSQGSFHGYTF.

The chain uses TRBV18 and TRBJ1-5, with 8 bases that match TRBD1. This CDR3 region has 15 residues. Germline values: CDR1 KGHSH, CDR2 LQKENI. The V and J ends lost 3 bases and 6 bases, in that order; junction bases with no gene match: 7. The chain's CDR3 is CASSPSQGAGQPQHF. Written as DNA, the CDR3 is TGTGCCAGCTCACCTTCCCAGGGGGCCGGTCAGCCCCAGCATTTT.

The J gene is TRBJ1-2, the V gene TRBV28, with no clear D. Germline V gene data show CDR1 as MDHEN and CDR2 as SYDVKM. V was pared by 6 bases and J by 5 bases, with 22 bases between. This CDR3 is 16 amino acids long. CDR3 in amino acids: CASSQHQTHDRYGYTF. The CDR3 DNA follows: TGTGCCAGCAGCCAACATCAAACACACGATCGTTATGGCTACACCTTC.

The chain employs TRBV7-7 and TRBJ2-3; D possibly corresponds to TRBD1 (5 bases). The germline CDR1 and CDR2 sequences are SSHAT and FNYEAQ (reference sequence). This CDR3 has 14 amino acids. The ends were cut back, 5 bases at V and 0 bases at J, with 9 bases in the middle. The CDR3 loop is CASSPTASTDTQYF. In DNA form, the CDR3 reads TGTGCCAGCAGCCCGACAGCTAGCACAGATACGCAGTATTTT. The full variable domain, completed using reference TRBV7-7 and TRBJ2-3, is GAGVSQSPRYKVTKRGQDVTLRCDPISSHATLYWYQQALGQGPEFLTYFNYEAQPDKSGLPSDRFSAERPEGSISTLTIQRTEQRDSAMYRCASSPTASTDTQYFGPGTRLTVL.

This chain connects TRBV11-2 to TRBJ2-7, with 10 bases lining up with TRBD1. This CDR3 has 15 amino acids. The germline gives CDR1 SGHAT, CDR2 FQNNGV. V was clipped by 4 bases and J by 5 bases; unmatched bases: 8. CDR3 residues: CASSSWTGGRDEQYF. In DNA, the CDR3 is TGTGCCAGCAGCTCCTGGACAGGGGGGAGGGACGAGCAGTACTTC. The full variable domain, with the rest looked up from reference TRBV11-2 and TRBJ2-7, is EAGVAQSPRYKIIEKRQSVAFWCNPISGHATLYWYQQILGQGPKLLIQFQNNGVVDDSQLPKDRFSAERLKGVDSTLKIQPAKLEDSAVYLCASSSWTGGRDEQYFGPGTRLTVT.

The chain couples TRBV13 to TRBJ1-1; the match to TRBD1 covers 8 bases. CDR3 length equals 14 residues. Germline CDR1 and CDR2: PRHDT and FYEKMQ (reference sequence). The V gene end was trimmed by 5 bases and the J gene end by 0 bases; junction bases not matched to a gene: 2. The chain's CDR3 is CASSRQGMNTEAFF. CDR3 DNA sequence: TGTGCCAGCAGCCGACAGGGGATGAACACTGAAGCTTTCTTT.

The chain employs TRBV5-4 and TRBJ2-5; no firm D call. Germline assignment: CDR1 SGHNT and CDR2 YYREEE (reference sequence). Between the trimmed V and J ends, which lost 0 bases and 2 bases, there was a span of 5 bases. This CDR3 is 13 amino acids long. DNA of the CDR3: TGTGCCAGCAGCTTGGCACAGCAAGAGACCCAGTACTTC. This encodes CASSLAQQETQYF.

The chain is built from TRBV5-4 and TRBJ2-5; TRBD2 agrees at 9 bases. The V gene's germline CDR1 is SGHNT and CDR2 YYREEE (reference sequence). V was pared by 4 bases and J by 1 base, with 8 bases of the junction left unmatched. The CDR3 is 16 residues long. The CDR3 DNA follows: TGTGCCAGCAGCCCAGGGGGTAGCGGGGGCCAAGAGACCCAGTACTTC. It encodes CASSPGGSGGQETQYF. The full variable domain, completed using reference TRBV5-4 and TRBJ2-5, is ETGVTQSPTHLIKTRGQQVTLRCSSQSGHNTVSWYQQALGQGPQFIFQYYREEENGRGNFPPRFSGLQFPNYSSELNVNALELDDSALYLCASSPGGSGGQETQYFGPGTRLLVL.

The rearrangement uses TRBV5-5 and TRBJ1-5; maybe TRBD1 (6 bases). There are 15 residues in the CDR3. V lost 4 bases to trimming and J lost 4 bases, with 15 bases between them. The V gene's germline CDR1 is SGHKS and CDR2 YYEKEE (reference sequence). CDR3 in DNA: TGTGCCAGCAGCCCAGACAGGCTACGGAATCAGCCCCAGCATTTT. This codes for CASSPDRLRNQPQHF. Based on the CDR3 plus reference TRBV5-5 and TRBJ1-5, the full variable domain is DAGVTQSPTHLIKTRGQQVTLRCSPISGHKSVSWYQQVLGQGPQFIFQYYEKEERGRGNFPDRFSARQFPNYSSELNVNALLLGDSALYLCASSPDRLRNQPQHFGDGTRLSIL.

This clone was found once. The chain has TRBV7-8 and TRBJ2-5, with D perhaps matching TRBD2 (6 bases). The germline V and J ends were trimmed by 1 base and 7 bases, with 16 bases remaining between them. The CDR3 totals 15 residues. In germline, CDR1 is SGHVS, CDR2 FQNEAQ. CDR3: CASSLGSWTTGTQYF. CDR3 bases: TGTGCCAGCAGCTTAGGTTCTTGGACTACGGGGACCCAGTACTTC.

This chain connects TRBV3-1 (or the pseudogene TRBV3-2) to TRBJ2-5, with 8 positions matching TRBD1. Trimming removed 1 base from V and 2 bases from J; junction bases left unmatched: 9. The CDR3 is 17 residues long. Germline lookup yields CDR1 LGHDT and CDR2 YNNKEL (reference sequence). The CDR3 spells CASSQGPGQGEQETQYF. CDR3 DNA sequence: TGTGCCAGCAGCCAAGGCCCCGGACAGGGCGAACAAGAGACCCAGTACTTC.

A few counts support this clone. This chain's CDR3 is CASSLVASGGIGQETQYF. The CDR3 region has the DNA TGTGCCAGCAGCTTAGTGGCTAGCGGGGGGATTGGCCAAGAGACCCAGTACTTC. The chain is built from TRBV7-2 and TRBJ2-5; the match to TRBD2 covers 11 bases. Germline V gives CDR1 SGHTA, CDR2 FQGNSA. This CDR3 has 18 amino acids. The V gene end was trimmed by 1 base and the J gene end by 1 base; junction bases not matched to a gene: 8.

The chain couples TRBV18 to TRBJ2-2; perhaps TRBD1 as D (6 bases). V shed 2 bases and J shed 6 bases, with 13 bases lying between them. The CDR3 consists of 15 residues. Germline-derived CDR1 and CDR2 are KGHSH and LQKENI. The CDR3 here is CASSPFPGAAGELFF. The CDR3 nucleotides read TGTGCCAGCTCACCATTCCCAGGGGCGGCCGGGGAGCTGTTTTTT. The full variable domain, in which reference TRBV18 and TRBJ2-2 provide the parts outside the CDR3, is NAGVMQNPRHLVRRRGQEARLRCSPMKGHSHVYWYRQLPEEGLKFMVYLQKENIIDESGMPKERFSAEFPKEGPSILRIQQVVRGDSAAYFCASSPFPGAAGELFFGEGSRLTVL.